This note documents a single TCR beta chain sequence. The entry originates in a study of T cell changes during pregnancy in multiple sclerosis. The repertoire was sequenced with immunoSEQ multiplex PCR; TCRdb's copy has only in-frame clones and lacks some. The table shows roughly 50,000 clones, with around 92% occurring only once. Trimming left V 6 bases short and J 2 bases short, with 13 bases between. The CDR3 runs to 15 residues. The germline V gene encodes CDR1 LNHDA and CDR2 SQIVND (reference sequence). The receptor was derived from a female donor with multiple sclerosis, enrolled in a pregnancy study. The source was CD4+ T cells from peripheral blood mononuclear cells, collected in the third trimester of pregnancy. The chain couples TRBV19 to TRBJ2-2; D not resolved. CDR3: CASRFQAANTGELFF. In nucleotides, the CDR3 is TGTGCCAGTAGATTCCAGGCCGCAAACACCGGGGAGCTGTTTTTT.